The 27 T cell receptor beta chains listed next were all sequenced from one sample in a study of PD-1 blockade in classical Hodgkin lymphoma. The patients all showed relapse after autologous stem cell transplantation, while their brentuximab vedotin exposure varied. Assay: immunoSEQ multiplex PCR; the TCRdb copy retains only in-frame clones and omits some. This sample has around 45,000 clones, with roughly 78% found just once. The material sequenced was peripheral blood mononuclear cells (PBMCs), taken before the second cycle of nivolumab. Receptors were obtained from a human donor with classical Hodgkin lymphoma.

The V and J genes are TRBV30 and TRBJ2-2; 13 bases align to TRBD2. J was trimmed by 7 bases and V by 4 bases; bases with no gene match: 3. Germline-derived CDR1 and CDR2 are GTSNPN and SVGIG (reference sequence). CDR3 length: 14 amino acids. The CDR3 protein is CAWMGLAGFGELFF. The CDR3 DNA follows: TGTGCCTGGATGGGACTAGCGGGATTCGGGGAGCTGTTTTTT.

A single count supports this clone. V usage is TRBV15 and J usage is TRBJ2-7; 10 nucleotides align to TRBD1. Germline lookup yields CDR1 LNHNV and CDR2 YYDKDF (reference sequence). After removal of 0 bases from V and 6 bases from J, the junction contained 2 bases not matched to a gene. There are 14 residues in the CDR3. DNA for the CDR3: TGTGCCACCAGCAGAGAGACAGGGGGCTTCGAGCAGTACTTC. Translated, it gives CATSRETGGFEQYF. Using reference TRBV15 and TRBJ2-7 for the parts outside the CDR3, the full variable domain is DAMVIQNPRYQVTQFGKPVTLSCSQTLNHNVMYWYQQKSSQAPKLLFHYYDKDFNNEADTPDNFQSRRPNTSFCFLDIRSPGLGDTAMYLCATSRETGGFEQYFGPGTRLTVT.

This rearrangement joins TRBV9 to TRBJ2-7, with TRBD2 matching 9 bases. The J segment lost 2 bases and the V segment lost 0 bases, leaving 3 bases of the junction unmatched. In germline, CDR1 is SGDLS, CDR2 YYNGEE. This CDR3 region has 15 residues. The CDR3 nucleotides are TGTGCCAGCAGCGTAGGGGGACTAGCAGCCTACGAGCAGTACTTC. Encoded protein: CASSVGGLAAYEQYF.

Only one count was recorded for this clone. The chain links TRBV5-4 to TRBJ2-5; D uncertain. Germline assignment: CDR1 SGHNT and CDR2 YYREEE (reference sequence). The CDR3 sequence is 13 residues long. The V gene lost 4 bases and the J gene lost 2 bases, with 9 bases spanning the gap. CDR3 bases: TGTGCCAGCAGCCCCGGCGGACAAGAGACCCAGTACTTC. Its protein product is CASSPGGQETQYF.

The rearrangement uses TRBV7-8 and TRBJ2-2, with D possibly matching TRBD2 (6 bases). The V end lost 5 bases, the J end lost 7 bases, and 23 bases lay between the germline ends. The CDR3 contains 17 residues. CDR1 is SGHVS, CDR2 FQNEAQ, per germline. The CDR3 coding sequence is TGTGCCAGCAGCAAACCCACCGGGACTCGAGGGATCGGGGAGCTGTTTTTT. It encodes CASSKPTGTRGIGELFF.

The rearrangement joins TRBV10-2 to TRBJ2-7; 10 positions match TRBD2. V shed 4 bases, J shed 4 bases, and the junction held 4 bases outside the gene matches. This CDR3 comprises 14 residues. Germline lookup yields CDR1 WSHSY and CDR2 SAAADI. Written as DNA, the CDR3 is TGCGCCAGCAGTGGAGCGGGGGGGCCTTACGAGCAGTACTTC. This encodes CASSGAGGPYEQYF.

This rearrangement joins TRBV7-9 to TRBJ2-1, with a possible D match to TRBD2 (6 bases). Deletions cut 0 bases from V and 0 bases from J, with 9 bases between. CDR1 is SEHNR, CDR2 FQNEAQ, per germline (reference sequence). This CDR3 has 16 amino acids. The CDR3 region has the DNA TGTGCCAGCAGCTTAGCGGCGGGGCACTCCTACAATGAGCAGTTCTTC. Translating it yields CASSLAAGHSYNEQFF.

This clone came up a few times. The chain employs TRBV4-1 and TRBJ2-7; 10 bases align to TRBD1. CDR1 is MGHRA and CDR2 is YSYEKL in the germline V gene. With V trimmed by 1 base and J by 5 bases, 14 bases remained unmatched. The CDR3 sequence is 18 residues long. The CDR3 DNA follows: TGCGCCAGCAGCCAAGGCCCTGCGCGGGGACAGGGGATGGACGAGCAGTACTTC. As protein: CASSQGPARGQGMDEQYF.

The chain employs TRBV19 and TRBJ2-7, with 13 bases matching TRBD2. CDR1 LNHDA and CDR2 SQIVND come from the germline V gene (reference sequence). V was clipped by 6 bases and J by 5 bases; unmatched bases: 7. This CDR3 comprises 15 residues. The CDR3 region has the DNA TGTGCCAGTAGCCTGACTAGCGGGAGGTACAACGAGCAGTACTTC. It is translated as CASSLTSGRYNEQYF.

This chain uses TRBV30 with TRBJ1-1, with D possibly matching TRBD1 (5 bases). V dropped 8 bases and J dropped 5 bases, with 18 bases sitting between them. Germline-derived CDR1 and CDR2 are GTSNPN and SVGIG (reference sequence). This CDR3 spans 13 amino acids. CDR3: CAQVGRRETEAFF. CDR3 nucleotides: TGTGCCCAAGTGGGGCGGCGGGAGACTGAAGCTTTCTTT.

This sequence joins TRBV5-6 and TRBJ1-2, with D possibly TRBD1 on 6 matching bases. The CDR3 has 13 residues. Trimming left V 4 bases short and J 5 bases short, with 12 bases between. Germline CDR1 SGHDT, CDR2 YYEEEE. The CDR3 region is CASSTGSLYGYTF. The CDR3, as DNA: TGTGCCAGCAGCACAGGGAGTTTGTATGGCTACACCTTC.

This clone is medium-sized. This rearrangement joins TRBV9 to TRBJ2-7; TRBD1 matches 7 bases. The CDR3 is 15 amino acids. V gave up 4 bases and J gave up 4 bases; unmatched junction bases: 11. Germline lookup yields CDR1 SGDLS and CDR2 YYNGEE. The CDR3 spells CASSPRGGQQYEQYF. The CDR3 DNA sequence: TGTGCCAGCAGCCCCCGAGGGGGACAGCAATACGAGCAGTACTTC.

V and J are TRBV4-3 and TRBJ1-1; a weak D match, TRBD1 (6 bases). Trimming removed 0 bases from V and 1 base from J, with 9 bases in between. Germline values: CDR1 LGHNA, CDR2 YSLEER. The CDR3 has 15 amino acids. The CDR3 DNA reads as TGCGCCAGCAGCCAAGATAGGGGGGGGAACACTGAAGCTTTCTTT. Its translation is CASSQDRGGNTEAFF.

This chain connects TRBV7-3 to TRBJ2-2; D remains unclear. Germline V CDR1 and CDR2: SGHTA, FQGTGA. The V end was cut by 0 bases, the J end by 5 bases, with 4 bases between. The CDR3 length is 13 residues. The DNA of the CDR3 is TGTGCCAGCAGCTTAACGGGTACCGGGGAGCTGTTTTTT. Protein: CASSLTGTGELFF.

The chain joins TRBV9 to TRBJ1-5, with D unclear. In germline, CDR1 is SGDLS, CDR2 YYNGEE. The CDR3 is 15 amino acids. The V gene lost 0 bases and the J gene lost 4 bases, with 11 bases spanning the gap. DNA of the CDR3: TGTGCCAGCAGCGTAGATGGGGAAGAGAATCAGCCCCAGCATTTT. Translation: CASSVDGEENQPQHF.

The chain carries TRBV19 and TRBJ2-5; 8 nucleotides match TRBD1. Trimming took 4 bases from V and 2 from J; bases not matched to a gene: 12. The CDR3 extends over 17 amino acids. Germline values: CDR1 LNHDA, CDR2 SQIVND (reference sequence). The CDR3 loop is CASSTYPGGAGQETQYF. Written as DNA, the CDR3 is TGTGCCAGTAGTACCTATCCAGGGGGCGCGGGTCAAGAGACCCAGTACTTC.

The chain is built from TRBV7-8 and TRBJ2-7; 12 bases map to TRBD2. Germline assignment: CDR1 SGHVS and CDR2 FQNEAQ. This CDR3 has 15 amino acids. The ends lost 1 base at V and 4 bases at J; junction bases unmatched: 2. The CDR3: CASSLDLAGGYEQYF. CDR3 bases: TGTGCCAGCAGCTTAGATCTAGCGGGAGGGTACGAGCAGTACTTC.

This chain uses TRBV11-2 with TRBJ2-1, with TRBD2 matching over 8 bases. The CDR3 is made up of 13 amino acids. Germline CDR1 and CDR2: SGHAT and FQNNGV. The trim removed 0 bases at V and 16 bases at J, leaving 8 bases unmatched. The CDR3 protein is CASSLESFSGKFF. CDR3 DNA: TGTGCCAGCAGCTTAGAGTCCTTTAGCGGGAAATTCTTC.

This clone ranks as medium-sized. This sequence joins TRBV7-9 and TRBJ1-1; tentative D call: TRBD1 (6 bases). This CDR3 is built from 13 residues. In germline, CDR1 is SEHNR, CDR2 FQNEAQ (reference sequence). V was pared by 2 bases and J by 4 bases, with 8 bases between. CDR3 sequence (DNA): TGTGCCAGCAGCTTACCGGGGGCCACTGAAGCTTTCTTT. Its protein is CASSLPGATEAFF.

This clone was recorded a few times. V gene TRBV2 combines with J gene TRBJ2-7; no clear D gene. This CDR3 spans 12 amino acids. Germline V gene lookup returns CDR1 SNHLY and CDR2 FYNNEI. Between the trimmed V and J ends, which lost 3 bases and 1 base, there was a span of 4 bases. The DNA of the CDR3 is TGTGCCAGCAGTGACGAGTCCTACGAGCAGTACTTC. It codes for CASSDESYEQYF.

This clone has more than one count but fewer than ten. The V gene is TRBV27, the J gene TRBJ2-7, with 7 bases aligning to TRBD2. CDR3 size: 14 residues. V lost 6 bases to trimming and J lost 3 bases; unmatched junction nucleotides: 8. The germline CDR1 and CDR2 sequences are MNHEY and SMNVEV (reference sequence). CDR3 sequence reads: CASSLLAGVYEQYF. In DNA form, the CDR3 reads TGTGCCAGCAGCCTCCTTGCGGGAGTCTACGAGCAGTACTTC.

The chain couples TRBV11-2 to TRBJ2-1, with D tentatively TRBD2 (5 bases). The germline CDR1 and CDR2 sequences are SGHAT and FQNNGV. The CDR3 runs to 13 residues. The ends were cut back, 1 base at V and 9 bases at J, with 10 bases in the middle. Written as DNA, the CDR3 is TGTGCCAGCAGCTTAGGGAGGTCGGGTGAGCAGTTCTTC. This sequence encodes CASSLGRSGEQFF.

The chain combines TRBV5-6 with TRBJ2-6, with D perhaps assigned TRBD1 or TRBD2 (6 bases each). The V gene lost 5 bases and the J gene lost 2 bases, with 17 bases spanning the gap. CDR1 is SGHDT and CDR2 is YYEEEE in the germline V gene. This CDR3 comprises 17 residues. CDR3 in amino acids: CASRLTGGGTGANVLTF. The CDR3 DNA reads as TGTGCCAGCAGGCTGACAGGAGGGGGAACTGGGGCCAACGTCCTGACTTTC.

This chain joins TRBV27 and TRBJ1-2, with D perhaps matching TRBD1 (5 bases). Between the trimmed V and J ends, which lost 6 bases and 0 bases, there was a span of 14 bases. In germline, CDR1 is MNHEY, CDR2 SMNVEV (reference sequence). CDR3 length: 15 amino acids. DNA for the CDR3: TGTGCCAGCAGACCCGACAGTGCCCCTAACTATGGCTACACCTTC. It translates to CASRPDSAPNYGYTF.

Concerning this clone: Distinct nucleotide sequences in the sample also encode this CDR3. The chain's CDR3 is CASRDRGGETQYF. In nucleotides, the CDR3 is TGTGCCAGCAGGGACAGGGGCGGGGAGACCCAGTACTTC. The chain has TRBV6-1 and TRBJ2-5, with TRBD1 identical over 9 bases. Trimming took 6 bases from V and 5 from J; bases not matched to a gene: 4. The V gene's germline CDR1 is MNHNS and CDR2 SASEGT. This CDR3 is 13 amino acids long.

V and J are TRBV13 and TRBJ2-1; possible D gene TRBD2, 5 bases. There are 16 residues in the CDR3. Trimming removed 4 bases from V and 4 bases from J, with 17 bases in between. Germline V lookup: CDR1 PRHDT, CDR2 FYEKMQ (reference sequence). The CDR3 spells CASSSDTSGIYNEQFF. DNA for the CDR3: TGTGCCAGCAGCTCTGATACTAGTGGGATATACAATGAGCAGTTCTTC. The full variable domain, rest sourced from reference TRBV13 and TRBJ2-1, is AAGVIQSPRHLIKEKRETATLKCYPIPRHDTVYWYQQGPGQDPQFLISFYEKMQSDKGSIPDRFSAQQFSDYHSELNMSSLELGDSALYFCASSSDTSGIYNEQFFGPGTRLTVL.

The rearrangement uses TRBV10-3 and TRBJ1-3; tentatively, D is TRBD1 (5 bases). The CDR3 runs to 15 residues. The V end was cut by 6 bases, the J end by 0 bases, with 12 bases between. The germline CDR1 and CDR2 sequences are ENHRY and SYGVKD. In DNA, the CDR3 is TGTGCCATCAGGGGAGACAGCGACTCTGGAAACACCATATATTTT. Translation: CAIRGDSDSGNTIYF.